This T cell receptor beta chain was obtained from a study of STAT3 mutations in large granular lymphocyte leukemia. Study conclusions and caveats: In T-cell large granular lymphocyte leukemia, about half of patients showed multiple immunodominant subclonotypes. Suggested: STAT3 mutation was not the ancestral event for these clonal expansions.

This clone has more than one count but fewer than ten. The antigen is unknown. Tens of thousands of productive templates were obtained per sample on average. Sequencing was performed with immunoSEQ multiplex PCR; in TCRdb, only in-frame clones are kept and a portion is missing. The repertoire holds 40,000 to 50,000 clones, around 80% seen once, with 0.4% to 0.55% in the top ten. CDR3 length: 15 amino acids. The V gene's germline CDR1 is MNHNS and CDR2 SASEGT. The germline V and J ends were trimmed by 1 base and 6 bases, with 15 bases remaining between them. Sequencing input: PBMCs. V usage is TRBV6-1 and J usage is TRBJ1-2; tentative D call: TRBD1 (6 bases). This sequence originates from a human donor with T large granular lymphocyte leukemia. Some clones in this sample may be carry-over from other donors' samples. Here the CDR3 DNA reads TGTGCCAGCAGTGAAGACACTTACAGGGTCAATGGCTACACCTTC. Amino acid sequence: CASSEDTYRVNGYTF.